The next 3 T cell receptor beta chains were all read from a single sample in a study of cytomegalovirus exposure and HLA in healthy donors. TCRdb's copy holds only in-frame clones and misses some; the assay was immunoSEQ multiplex PCR. In the table there are 150,000 to 200,000 clones, about 85% of which are singletons. Sequencing used PBMCs. The receptors originated from a man aged 18 to 30 in good health and CMV-seropositive.

The V gene is TRBV28, the J gene TRBJ2-5; 9 bases line up with TRBD1. The germline V gene has CDR1 MDHEN and CDR2 SYDVKM. The CDR3 contains 14 residues. Germline trimming cut 6 bases from V and 4 bases from J; bases unmatched to any gene: 6. The CDR3: CASRETGGRETQYF. Written as DNA, the CDR3 is TGTGCCAGCAGGGAAACAGGGGGCCGAGAGACCCAGTACTTC.

The J gene is TRBJ1-1, the V gene TRBV19; maybe TRBD1 (6 bases). In germline, CDR1 is LNHDA, CDR2 SQIVND (reference sequence). Deletions cut 6 bases from V and 5 bases from J, with 7 bases between. This CDR3 has 11 residues. The CDR3 loop is CASRQGTEAFF. CDR3 DNA: TGTGCCAGTAGACAGGGAACTGAAGCTTTCTTT.

The V gene is TRBV2, the J gene TRBJ1-1; the match to TRBD1 covers 9 bases. Germline trimming cut 6 bases from V and 3 bases from J; bases unmatched to any gene: 11. The CDR3 contains 16 residues. Germline-derived CDR1 and CDR2 are SNHLY and FYNNEI. The CDR3 spells CASSQDRGWGDTEAFF. The CDR3 DNA reads TGTGCCAGCAGCCAGGACAGGGGTTGGGGGGACACTGAAGCTTTCTTT.